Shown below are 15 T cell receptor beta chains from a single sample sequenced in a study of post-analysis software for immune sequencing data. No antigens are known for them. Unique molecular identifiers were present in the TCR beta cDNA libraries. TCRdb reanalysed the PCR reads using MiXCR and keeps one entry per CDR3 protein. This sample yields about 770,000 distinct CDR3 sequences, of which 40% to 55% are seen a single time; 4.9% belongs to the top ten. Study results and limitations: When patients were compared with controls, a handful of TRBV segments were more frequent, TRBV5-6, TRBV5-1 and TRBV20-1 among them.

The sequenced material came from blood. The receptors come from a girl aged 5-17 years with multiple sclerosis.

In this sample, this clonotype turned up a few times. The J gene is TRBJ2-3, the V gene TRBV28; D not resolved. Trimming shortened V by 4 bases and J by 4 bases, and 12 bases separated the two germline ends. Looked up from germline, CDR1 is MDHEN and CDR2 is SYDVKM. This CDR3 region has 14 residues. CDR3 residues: CASSYSFYSDTQYF. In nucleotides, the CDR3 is TGTGCCAGCAGTTATTCATTTTATTCAGATACGCAGTATTTT.

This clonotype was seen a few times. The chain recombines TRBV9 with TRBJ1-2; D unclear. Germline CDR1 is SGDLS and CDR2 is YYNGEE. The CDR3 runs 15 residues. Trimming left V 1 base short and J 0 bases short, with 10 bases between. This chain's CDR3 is CASSVSTEANYGYTF. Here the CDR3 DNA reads TGTGCCAGCAGCGTATCTACAGAAGCTAACTATGGCTACACCTTC.

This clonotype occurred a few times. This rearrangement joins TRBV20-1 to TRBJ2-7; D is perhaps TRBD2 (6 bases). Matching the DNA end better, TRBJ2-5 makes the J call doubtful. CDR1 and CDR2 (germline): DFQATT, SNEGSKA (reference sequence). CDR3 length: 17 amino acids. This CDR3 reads CSAPWGGGTGYEGTQYF. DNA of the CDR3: TGCAGTGCACCCTGGGGTGGCGGGACCGGGTATGAGGGGACCCAGTACTTC.

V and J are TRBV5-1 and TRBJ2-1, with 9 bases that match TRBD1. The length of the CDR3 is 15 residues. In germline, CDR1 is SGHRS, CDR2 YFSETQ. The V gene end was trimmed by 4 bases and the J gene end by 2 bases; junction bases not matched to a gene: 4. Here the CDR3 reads CASSPGTGTYNEQFF. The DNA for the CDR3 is TGCGCCAGCAGCCCCGGGACAGGGACCTACAATGAGCAGTTCTTC. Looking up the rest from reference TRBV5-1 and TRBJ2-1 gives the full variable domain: KAGVTQTPRYLIKTRGQQVTLSCSPISGHRSVSWYQQTPGQGLQFLFEYFSETQRNKGNFPGRFSGRQFSNSRSEMNVSTLELGDSALYLCASSPGTGTYNEQFFGPGTRLTVL.

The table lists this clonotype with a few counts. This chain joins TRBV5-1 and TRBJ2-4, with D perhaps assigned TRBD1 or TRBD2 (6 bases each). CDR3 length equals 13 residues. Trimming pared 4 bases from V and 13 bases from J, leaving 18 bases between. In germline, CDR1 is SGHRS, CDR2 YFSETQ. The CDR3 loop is CASSLNPRGEQYF. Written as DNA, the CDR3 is TGCGCCAGCAGCCTTAACCCGAGGGGGGAGCAGTACTTC. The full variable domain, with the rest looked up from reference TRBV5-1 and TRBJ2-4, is KAGVTQTPRYLIKTRGQQVTLSCSPISGHRSVSWYQQTPGQGLQFLFEYFSETQRNKGNFPGRFSGRQFSNSRSEMNVSTLELGDSALYLCASSLNPRGEQYFGAGTRLSVL.

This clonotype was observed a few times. CDR3 residues: CASSTMSGRFNEQFF. The CDR3 DNA is TGTGCCAGCAGTACGATGAGCGGGAGGTTCAATGAGCAGTTCTTC. V usage is TRBV2 and J usage is TRBJ2-1; 9 bases are shared with TRBD2. The CDR3 is 15 residues long. Trimming at V came to 5 bases and at J to 6 bases, leaving 8 bases not matched to a gene. CDR1 is SNHLY, CDR2 FYNNEI, per germline. The full variable domain, rest sourced from reference TRBV2 and TRBJ2-1, is EPEVTQTPSHQVTQMGQEVILRCVPISNHLYFYWYRQILGQKVEFLVSFYNNEISEKSEIFDDQFSVERPDGSNFTLKIRSTKLEDSAMYFCASSTMSGRFNEQFFGPGTRLTVL.

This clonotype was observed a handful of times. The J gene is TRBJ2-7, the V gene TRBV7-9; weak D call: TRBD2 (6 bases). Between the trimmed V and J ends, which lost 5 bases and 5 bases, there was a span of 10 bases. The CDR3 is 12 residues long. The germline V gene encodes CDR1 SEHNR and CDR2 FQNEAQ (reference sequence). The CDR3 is CASSPPGDEQYF. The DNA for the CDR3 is TGTGCCAGCAGCCCCCCGGGGGACGAGCAGTACTTC.

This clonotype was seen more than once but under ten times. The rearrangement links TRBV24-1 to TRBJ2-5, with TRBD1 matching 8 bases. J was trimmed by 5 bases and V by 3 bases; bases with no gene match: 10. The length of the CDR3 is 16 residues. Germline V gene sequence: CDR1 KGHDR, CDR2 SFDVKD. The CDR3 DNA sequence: TGTGCCACCAGTGATCCCCTGCGGACAGGGTGGGAGACCCAGTACTTC. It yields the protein CATSDPLRTGWETQYF.

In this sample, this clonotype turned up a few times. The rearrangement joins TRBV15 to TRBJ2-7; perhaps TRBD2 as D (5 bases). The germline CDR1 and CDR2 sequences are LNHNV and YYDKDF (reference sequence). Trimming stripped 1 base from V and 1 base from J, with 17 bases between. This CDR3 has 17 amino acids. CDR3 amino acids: CATSRGLIGGFSYEQYF. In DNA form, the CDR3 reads TGTGCCACCAGCAGAGGGTTGATAGGCGGGTTTTCCTACGAGCAGTACTTC.

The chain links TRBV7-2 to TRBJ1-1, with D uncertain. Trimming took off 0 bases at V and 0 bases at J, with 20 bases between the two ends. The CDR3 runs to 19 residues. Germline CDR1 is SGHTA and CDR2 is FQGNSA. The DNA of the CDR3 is TGTGCCAGCAGCTTAGCGTATTCAGTAGGGCTCCCCATGAACACTGAAGCTTTCTTT. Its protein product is CASSLAYSVGLPMNTEAFF.

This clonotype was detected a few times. This CDR3 reads CAIRGGDYGYTF. Written as DNA, the CDR3 is TGTGCCATCAGGGGGGGTGACTATGGCTACACCTTC. The V call is TRBV10-3, the J call TRBJ1-2, with D maybe TRBD1 (5 bases). The germline V and J ends were trimmed by 6 bases and 3 bases, with 8 bases remaining between them. The CDR3 has 12 amino acids. The V gene's germline CDR1 is ENHRY and CDR2 SYGVKD.

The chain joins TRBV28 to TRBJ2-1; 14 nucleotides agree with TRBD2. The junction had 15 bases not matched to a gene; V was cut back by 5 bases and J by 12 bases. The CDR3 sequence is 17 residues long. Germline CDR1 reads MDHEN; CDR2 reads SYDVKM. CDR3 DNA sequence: TGTGCCAGCAGTACGGTGACTAGCGGGAGGGCCCGTGAGGGGCAGTTCTTC. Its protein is CASSTVTSGRAREGQFF.

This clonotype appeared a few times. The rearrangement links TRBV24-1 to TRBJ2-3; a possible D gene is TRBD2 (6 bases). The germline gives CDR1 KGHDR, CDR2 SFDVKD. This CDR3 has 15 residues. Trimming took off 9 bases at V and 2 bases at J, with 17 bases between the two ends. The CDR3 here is CATGRSGSTTDTQYF. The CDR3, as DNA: TGTGCCACCGGGAGGTCCGGGTCCACCACAGATACGCAGTATTTT.

The CDR3 sequence is CASAPLSEVGYTF. In nucleotides, the CDR3 is TGTGCCAGTGCCCCGCTGTCCGAAGTTGGCTACACCTTC. The V call is TRBV19, the J call TRBJ1-2; no firm D call. The CDR3 consists of 13 residues. Germline V gene data show CDR1 as LNHDA and CDR2 as SQIVND (reference sequence). Trimming took off 8 bases at V and 7 bases at J, with 17 bases between the two ends.

CDR3 sequence reads: CSVYGTTGNSYNEQFF. CDR3 coding DNA: TGCAGCGTTTACGGAACTACAGGGAACTCCTACAATGAGCAGTTCTTC. V is TRBV29-1 and J is TRBJ2-1; maybe TRBD1 (6 bases). This CDR3 is built from 16 residues. The germline CDR1 and CDR2 sequences are SQVTM and ANQGSEA. V dropped 5 bases and J dropped 0 bases, with 17 bases sitting between them.